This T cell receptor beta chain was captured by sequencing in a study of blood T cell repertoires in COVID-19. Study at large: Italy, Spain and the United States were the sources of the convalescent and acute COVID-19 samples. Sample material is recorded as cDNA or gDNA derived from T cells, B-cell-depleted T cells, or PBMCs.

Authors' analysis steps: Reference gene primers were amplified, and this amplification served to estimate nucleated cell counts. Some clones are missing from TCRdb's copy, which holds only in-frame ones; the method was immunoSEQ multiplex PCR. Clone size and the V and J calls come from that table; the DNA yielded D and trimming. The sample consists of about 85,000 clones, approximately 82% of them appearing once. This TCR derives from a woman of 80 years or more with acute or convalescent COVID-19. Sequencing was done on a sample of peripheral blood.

Written as DNA, the CDR3 is TGTGCCAGCAGCTGGGACTCCTCTAAAGATACGCAGTATTTT. This codes for CASSWDSSKDTQYF. The V gene is TRBV7-6, the J gene TRBJ2-3; maybe TRBD2 (6 bases). V dropped 4 bases and J dropped 5 bases, with 13 bases sitting between them. Germline V CDR1 and CDR2: SGHVS, FNYEAQ. This CDR3 spans 14 amino acids. Drawing the rest from reference TRBV7-6 and TRBJ2-3, the complete variable domain is GAGVSQSPRYKVTKRGQDVALRCDPISGHVSLYWYRQALGQGPEFLTYFNYEAQQDKSGLPNDRFSAERPEGSISTLTIQRTEQRDSAMYRCASSWDSSKDTQYFGPGTRLTVL.